Below, 14 T cell receptor beta chains from the same sample are listed, as sequenced in a study of cytomegalovirus exposure and HLA in healthy donors (TCRdb year 2017). The method behind the library was the immunoSEQ multiplex PCR assay. A mixture of 60 forward primers for TCR Vbeta segments and 13 reverse primers for TCR Jbeta segments was used in the multiplex PCR. TCRdb retrieved this table from immuneACCESS and kept in-frame rearrangements only. Not all clones are present; in checked studies, unresolved V genes account for under half, and no reason is known for the remainder. The sample contains under 150,000 clones, 50% to 65% of them found a single time. Of the sample, roughly 9.7% is held by the ten largest clones. Input material: PBMCs. The receptors derive from a woman aged 40 to 50 in good health and CMV-seropositive.

This chain uses TRBV4-1 with TRBJ2-7, with 10 bases identical to TRBD2. This CDR3 contains 17 residues. Germline-derived CDR1 and CDR2 are MGHRA and YSYEKL. J was trimmed by 2 bases and V by 0 bases; bases with no gene match: 7. Written as DNA, the CDR3 is TGCGCCAGCAGCCAAGAGAGAATCAGCGGGAGGGCCTACGAGCAGTACTTC. Its translation: CASSQERISGRAYEQYF.

The J gene is TRBJ2-7, the V gene TRBV2; possibly TRBD2 for D (5 bases). V shed 4 bases and J shed 0 bases, with 19 bases lying between them. This CDR3 has 17 residues. Germline CDR1 is SNHLY and CDR2 is FYNNEI. The CDR3 coding sequence is TGTGCCAGCAGTGCAGGATCGGGAACCATCATCTCCTACGAGCAGTACTTC. As protein: CASSAGSGTIISYEQYF. The full variable domain, with the rest looked up from reference TRBV2 and TRBJ2-7, is EPEVTQTPSHQVTQMGQEVILRCVPISNHLYFYWYRQILGQKVEFLVSFYNNEISEKSEIFDDQFSVERPDGSNFTLKIRSTKLEDSAMYFCASSAGSGTIISYEQYFGPGTRLTVT.

Comments on this clone: At one boundary the junction diverges from the germline segment, which might be a read error. The chain joins TRBV6-5 to TRBJ2-1; 8 bases match TRBD2. The CDR3 length is 15 residues. The germline gives CDR1 MNHEY, CDR2 SVGAGI. CDR3 region: CAGSKESGGYNEQFF. CDR3 in DNA: TGTGCCGGCAGTAAGGAAAGCGGGGGTTACAATGAGCAGTTCTTC.

V is TRBV9 and J is TRBJ2-1, with D possibly matching TRBD2 (6 bases). This CDR3 region has 14 residues. V was clipped by 2 bases and J by 5 bases, with 11 bases between them. CDR1 and CDR2 from the germline V gene are SGDLS and YYNGEE. The CDR3 loop reads CASSVFRGNNEQFF. The CDR3, as DNA: TGTGCCAGCAGCGTCTTCCGGGGGAACAATGAGCAGTTCTTC.

This chain connects TRBV27 to TRBJ2-3; D not certain. V shed 0 bases and J shed 1 base, with 5 bases lying between them. Germline values: CDR1 MNHEY, CDR2 SMNVEV (reference sequence). The CDR3 is 14 amino acids. The CDR3 loop reads CASSLSGRTDTQYF. CDR3 coding DNA: TGTGCCAGCAGTTTATCCGGTCGCACAGATACGCAGTATTTT.

The V gene is TRBV19, the J gene TRBJ1-2, with 9 positions matching TRBD1. The germline gives CDR1 LNHDA, CDR2 SQIVND (reference sequence). Trimming took 6 bases from V and 4 from J; bases not matched to a gene: 6. The CDR3 extends over 14 amino acids. CDR3 bases: TGTGCCAGTAGACAGGGGGCGCGCGGCTATGGCTACACCTTC. Amino acid sequence: CASRQGARGYGYTF.

V is TRBV27 and J is TRBJ1-2; 8 nucleotides line up with TRBD1. The CDR3 has 13 amino acids. Losses at the gene ends were 5 bases for V and 7 bases for J; bases not matched to a gene: 6. Germline V CDR1 and CDR2: MNHEY, SMNVEV (reference sequence). CDR3 DNA sequence: TGTGCCAGCAGTCAACAGGGGGGTAGTGGCTACACCTTC. This sequence encodes CASSQQGGSGYTF.

With respect to this clone: Other DNA sequences in this specimen translate into the identical CDR3. The chain uses TRBV7-3 and TRBJ2-3; D unresolved. CDR1 and CDR2 (germline): SGHTA, FQGTGA. Trimming removed 3 bases at V and 6 bases at J, with 10 bases between. This CDR3 comprises 13 residues. DNA of the CDR3: TGTGCCAGCAGCTTGGCAGGCGAGGATACGCAGTATTTT. Translated: CASSLAGEDTQYF.

There are a few counts of this clone. This chain links TRBV7-6 with TRBJ2-7; 8 bases align to TRBD2. The CDR3 length is 17 residues. V lost 2 bases, J lost 1 base, and 10 bases stayed unmatched. The germline V gene has CDR1 SGHVS and CDR2 FNYEAQ. CDR3 DNA sequence: TGTGCCAGCAGCTTAAAAGGGGAGCGGGGGACTTCCTACGAGCAGTACTTC. This encodes CASSLKGERGTSYEQYF.

V is TRBV5-5 and J is TRBJ1-2; 7 nucleotides align to TRBD1. Germline CDR1 reads SGHKS; CDR2 reads YYEKEE (reference sequence). V was clipped by 4 bases and J by 5 bases; unmatched bases: 14. The CDR3 runs to 16 residues. The CDR3 spells CASSPRVDRARYGYTF. CDR3 bases: TGTGCCAGCAGCCCACGCGTCGACAGGGCCCGGTATGGCTACACCTTC.

This chain joins TRBV6-1 and TRBJ1-1, with D possibly matching TRBD1 (5 bases). CDR3 length: 14 amino acids. V was trimmed by 0 bases and J by 7 bases, leaving 12 bases between them. The germline gives CDR1 MNHNS, CDR2 SASEGT. CDR3 bases: TGTGCCAGCAGTGAAGCAAAGGGGTTTAGTGAAGCTTTCTTT. It is translated as CASSEAKGFSEAFF.

V and J are TRBV9 and TRBJ1-1; D might be TRBD1 (5 bases). The CDR3 is 14 amino acids. The V end lost 0 bases, the J end lost 1 base, and 7 bases lay between the germline ends. Germline V gene lookup returns CDR1 SGDLS and CDR2 YYNGEE. CDR3 region: CASSVGGTNTEAFF. CDR3 in DNA: TGTGCCAGCAGCGTAGGGGGCACGAACACTGAAGCTTTCTTT.

The chain combines TRBV11-2 with TRBJ2-1; TRBD1 is a possible D gene (6 bases). Trimming left V 1 base short and J 5 bases short, with 12 bases between. Germline CDR1 is SGHAT and CDR2 is FQNNGV. The CDR3 has 15 amino acids. CDR3: CASSLVLGGHNEQFF. Written as DNA, the CDR3 is TGTGCCAGCAGCTTAGTCCTAGGGGGACACAATGAGCAGTTCTTC.

The chain joins TRBV7-8 to TRBJ2-7; 8 nucleotides align to TRBD1. CDR1 and CDR2 (germline): SGHVS, FQNEAQ. Trimming took 5 bases from V and 0 from J; bases not matched to a gene: 9. The CDR3 consists of 16 residues. Written as DNA, the CDR3 is TGTGCCAGCAGCCCCCTGGGACAGGACAGCTCCTACGAGCAGTACTTC. Protein product: CASSPLGQDSSYEQYF.